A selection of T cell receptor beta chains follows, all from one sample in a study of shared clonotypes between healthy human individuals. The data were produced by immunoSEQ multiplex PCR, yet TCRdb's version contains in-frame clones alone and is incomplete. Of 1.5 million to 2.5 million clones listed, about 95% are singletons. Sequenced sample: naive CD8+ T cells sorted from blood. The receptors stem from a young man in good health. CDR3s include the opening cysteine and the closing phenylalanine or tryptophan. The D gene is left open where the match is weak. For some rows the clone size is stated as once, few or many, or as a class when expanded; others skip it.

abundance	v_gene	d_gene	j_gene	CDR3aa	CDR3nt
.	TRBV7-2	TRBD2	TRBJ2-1	CASSLDLAGTLSSYNEQFF	TGTGCCAGCAGCTTAGACCTAGCGGGGACTTTGAGCTCCTACAATGAGCAGTTCTTC
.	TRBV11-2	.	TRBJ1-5	CASSATGNSNQPQHF	TGTGCCAGCAGCGCAACAGGGAATAGCAATCAGCCCCAGCATTTT
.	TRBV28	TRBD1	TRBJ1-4	CASSQGASVRSNEKLFF	TGTGCCAGCAGTCAGGGGGCGAGCGTACGCTCTAATGAAAAACTGTTTTTT
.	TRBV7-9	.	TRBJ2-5	CASSSETRSETQYF	TGTGCCAGCAGCTCGGAGACACGATCGGAGACCCAGTACTTC
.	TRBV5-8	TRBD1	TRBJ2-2	CASSLGTGPQGELFF	TGTGCCAGCAGCTTGGGGACAGGCCCCCAAGGGGAGCTGTTTTTT
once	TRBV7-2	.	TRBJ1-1	CASSLAQGFSEAFF	TGTGCCAGCAGCTTAGCGCAGGGGTTCTCTGAAGCTTTCTTT
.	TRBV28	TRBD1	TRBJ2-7	CASSFQGDPYEQYF	TGTGCCAGCAGTTTCCAGGGGGACCCCTACGAGCAGTACTTC
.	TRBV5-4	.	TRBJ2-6	CATPSGANVLTF	TGTGCCACCCCCTCTGGGGCCAACGTCCTGACTTTC
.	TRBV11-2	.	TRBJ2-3	CASSQGSTDTQYF	TGTGCCAGCAGCCAGGGTTCCACAGATACGCAGTATTTT
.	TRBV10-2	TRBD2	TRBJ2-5	CASRREGGETQYF	TGCGCCAGTCGCCGGGAGGGCGGGGAGACCCAGTACTTC
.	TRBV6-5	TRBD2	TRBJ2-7	CASSYSGEGPYEQYF	TGTGCCAGCAGTTACTCAGGGGAGGGTCCCTACGAGCAGTACTTC
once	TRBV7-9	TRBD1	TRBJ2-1	CASSYERTGSLNEQFF	TGTGCCAGCAGTTATGAAAGGACAGGGTCGCTCAATGAGCAGTTCTTC
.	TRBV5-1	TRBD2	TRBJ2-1	CASSIRLAGGLYNEQFF	TGCGCCAGCAGCATCCGACTAGCGGGAGGGCTCTACAATGAGCAGTTCTTC
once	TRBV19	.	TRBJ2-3	CATARVSTDTQYF	TGTGCCACTGCGCGGGTTAGCACAGATACGCAGTATTTT
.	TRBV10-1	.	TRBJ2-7	CASSETTNYYEQYF	TGCGCCAGCAGTGAGACGACAAATTACTACGAGCAGTACTTC